This passage covers 22 T cell receptor beta chains from one sample sequenced in a study of identical twins (dated by TCRdb to the mid-2010s). Library method: 5' RACE. TCRdb records Illumina HiSeq 2000 as the sequencer. TCRdb trimmed the raw reads at Q25, called clones with MiXCR and kept productive beta chains. Rows merge per CDR3 protein into single entries with the most common DNA and genes. The sample contains 200,000 to 250,000 distinct CDR3 sequences, around 6.8% of them found a single time. The ten top clones hold less than 2.5% of the sample. This sample was also put to use in a study of yellow fever vaccine responses in identical twins.

The sequencing sample was made of memory (CD45RO+) T cells sorted from blood. The cell subset or site label, read with the paper, signifies: CD45RO+ enriched T cells. These receptors all stem from a young woman in good health.

This clonotype was recorded at least ten times. At one end the junction does not follow the germline gene, possibly because of a read error. The chain uses TRBV5-6 and TRBJ2-7; TRBD1 might be the D (6 bases). CDR3 size: 13 residues. Germline assignment: CDR1 SGHDT and CDR2 YYEEEE. CDR3 protein: CASSLMPGHGPHF. Here the CDR3 DNA reads TGTGCCAGCAGCTTGATGCCGGGACACGGTCCTCACTTC.

In nucleotides, the CDR3 is TGTGCCAGCTCACCACAGGGTGTTGCGAACACCGGGGAGCTGTTTTTT. Translation gives CASSPQGVANTGELFF. The rearrangement links TRBV18 to TRBJ2-2; D remains unclear. Trimming took off 1 base at V and 0 bases at J, with 9 bases between the two ends. CDR1 and CDR2 (germline): KGHSH, LQKENI. This CDR3 is 16 amino acids long.

CDR3 in amino acids: CASSYMGGTEAFF. The CDR3, as DNA: TGTGCCAGCAGTTACATGGGGGGAACCGAAGCTTTCTTT. The chain uses TRBV6-6 and TRBJ1-1; D is possibly TRBD1 (5 bases). This CDR3 region has 13 residues. V was clipped by 2 bases and J by 8 bases, with 12 bases between them. Per germline, CDR1 MNHNY and CDR2 SVGAGI (reference sequence).

This clonotype was counted a few times. The chain links TRBV9 to TRBJ2-3; tentative D call: TRBD2 (6 bases). Germline V lookup: CDR1 SGDLS, CDR2 YYNGEE. Trimming removed 2 bases from V and 0 bases from J, with 13 bases in between. The CDR3 is 16 amino acids. The chain's CDR3 is CASSVRAGGSTDTQYF. The CDR3 DNA sequence: TGTGCCAGCAGCGTCAGGGCCGGGGGTAGCACAGATACGCAGTATTTT.

Ten or more counts support this clonotype. This chain's CDR3 is CASSASRKDTQYF. DNA of the CDR3: TGCGCCAGCAGTGCCAGCCGAAAAGATACGCAGTATTTT. The chain carries TRBV10-2 and TRBJ2-3; the D is unclear. V was trimmed by 4 bases and J by 5 bases, leaving 10 bases between them. CDR3 length equals 13 residues. Germline-derived CDR1 and CDR2 are WSHSY and SAAADI.

The genes are TRBV20-1 and TRBJ2-7, with 8 bases identical to TRBD2. CDR1 and CDR2 (germline): DFQATT, SNEGSKA (reference sequence). J was trimmed by 4 bases and V by 2 bases; bases with no gene match: 4. The CDR3 is 13 residues long. CDR3 protein: CSARTSGRYEQYF. The CDR3 DNA is TGCAGTGCTAGAACTAGCGGACGTTACGAGCAGTACTTC.

This clonotype was counted at least ten times. The rearrangement joins TRBV3-1 to TRBJ2-2; 8 positions match TRBD1. Losses at the gene ends were 1 base for V and 7 bases for J; bases not matched to a gene: 5. The CDR3 has 15 residues. The germline V gene has CDR1 LGHDT and CDR2 YNNKEL (reference sequence). The CDR3 DNA sequence: TGTGCCAGCAGCCAAGGGACAGGGACGGGCGGGGAGCTGTTTTTT. Its protein is CASSQGTGTGGELFF.

This clonotype was counted ten times or more. The chain uses TRBV6-6 and TRBJ2-7; the D gene is possibly TRBD1 (5 bases). Germline assignment: CDR1 MNHNY and CDR2 SVGAGI (reference sequence). The V end lost 5 bases, the J end lost 11 bases, and 13 bases lay between the germline ends. This CDR3 has 11 residues. The CDR3 spells CASSRQTWKYF. CDR3 nucleotide sequence: TGTGCCAGCAGTCGACAGACCTGGAAGTACTTC.

This chain uses TRBV28 with TRBJ2-3, with D perhaps matching TRBD1 (6 bases). This CDR3 is 15 amino acids long. CDR1 is MDHEN and CDR2 is SYDVKM in the germline V gene. The V gene lost 2 bases and the J gene lost 2 bases, with 11 bases spanning the gap. CDR3 sequence (DNA): TGTGCCAGCAGTTTAATTACAGGGAACACAGATACGCAGTATTTT. Translated, it gives CASSLITGNTDTQYF.

This clonotype was seen ten or more times. The chain carries TRBV6-4 and TRBJ2-1, with a weak D call TRBD2 (6 bases). The germline CDR1 and CDR2 sequences are MRHNA and SNTAGT. The CDR3 spans 14 residues. The ends were cut back, 9 bases at V and 3 bases at J, with 15 bases in the middle. CDR3 sequence: CASSGSGDYNEQFF. The CDR3 DNA reads TGTGCCAGTAGCGGTTCCGGAGACTACAATGAGCAGTTCTTC.

Many counts were recorded for this clonotype. The V and J genes are TRBV5-1 and TRBJ2-7; 7 bases line up with TRBD1. Unmatched junction bases numbered 5, after V lost 1 base and J lost 4 bases. Germline values: CDR1 SGHRS, CDR2 YFSETQ. The CDR3 has 14 amino acids. CDR3: CASSLLGQKYEQYF. The CDR3 nucleotides read TGCGCCAGCAGCTTGTTGGGACAGAAATACGAGCAGTACTTC.

This clonotype was found a few times. This chain links TRBV15 with TRBJ2-5, with 8 bases identical to TRBD2. The V and J ends lost 2 bases and 5 bases, in that order; junction bases with no gene match: 7. Germline V CDR1 and CDR2: LNHNV, YYDKDF (reference sequence). This CDR3 is built from 15 residues. CDR3 sequence (DNA): TGTGCCACCAGCAGAAACAGACTAGCGCAGGAGACCCAGTACTTC. It translates to CATSRNRLAQETQYF.

This clonotype has more than one count but fewer than ten. The chain couples TRBV7-9 to TRBJ1-1; possibly TRBD1 for D (5 bases). CDR1 and CDR2 (germline): SEHNR, FQNEAQ (reference sequence). This CDR3 is built from 17 residues. The V end was cut by 4 bases, the J end by 0 bases, with 18 bases between. The CDR3 sequence is CASSSSLGADLNTEAFF. CDR3 bases: TGTGCCAGCAGCTCAAGCCTTGGGGCGGACCTGAACACTGAAGCTTTCTTT.

The chain is built from TRBV15 and TRBJ2-5; 9 bases are a match to TRBD2. The germline CDR1 and CDR2 sequences are LNHNV and YYDKDF (reference sequence). Trimming cost V 5 bases and J 3 bases; bases outside gene matches: 19. There are 19 residues in the CDR3. The CDR3 sequence is CATSEMDSVLAGTKETQYF. The CDR3 DNA is TGTGCCACCAGCGAGATGGACTCTGTGCTAGCGGGAACAAAAGAGACCCAGTACTTC. Full variable domain (outside the CDR3, taken from reference TRBV15 and TRBJ2-5): DAMVIQNPRYQVTQFGKPVTLSCSQTLNHNVMYWYQQKSSQAPKLLFHYYDKDFNNEADTPDNFQSRRPNTSFCFLDIRSPGLGDTAMYLCATSEMDSVLAGTKETQYFGPGTRLLVL.

This clonotype was seen a handful of times. The chain employs TRBV20-1 and TRBJ2-5; unclear D gene. CDR3 size: 13 residues. The V and J ends lost 6 bases and 1 base respectively, with 12 bases between them. Germline assignment: CDR1 DFQATT and CDR2 SNEGSKA (reference sequence). This CDR3 is CSAGRASQETQYF. The CDR3, as DNA: TGCAGTGCGGGTCGGGCCTCCCAAGAGACCCAGTACTTC.

This clonotype was observed many times. This chain connects TRBV3-1 to TRBJ2-7, with 8 bases lining up with TRBD1. V lost 3 bases, J lost 5 bases, and 0 bases stayed unmatched. Germline CDR1 LGHDT, CDR2 YNNKEL (reference sequence). This CDR3 has 12 amino acids. The CDR3 bases are TGTGCCAGCAGCCAGACAGGGGACGAGCAGTACTTC. It translates to CASSQTGDEQYF.

V gene TRBV7-2 combines with J gene TRBJ2-3; a possible D gene is TRBD2 (6 bases). Looked up from germline, CDR1 is SGHTA and CDR2 is FQGNSA. The ends were cut back, 0 bases at V and 7 bases at J, with 11 bases in the middle. The CDR3 runs 14 residues. The CDR3 DNA is TGTGCCAGCAGCTTAGCACCGGGACTTTATACGCAGTATTTT. Translation: CASSLAPGLYTQYF.

This clonotype was seen many times. The rearrangement joins TRBV12-3 or TRBV12-4 to TRBJ2-2; 7 bases line up with TRBD1. The CDR3 length is 14 residues. V lost 6 bases, J lost 6 bases, and 7 bases stayed unmatched. The CDR3 region has the DNA TGTGCCAGCAGATTTCGACAGGGCCCCGGGGAGCTGTTTTTT. It specifies CASRFRQGPGELFF.

This clonotype was seen more than once but under ten times. V and J are TRBV20-1 and TRBJ1-5; tentatively, D is TRBD1 (6 bases). Trimming left V 2 bases short and J 0 bases short, with 14 bases between. This CDR3 is built from 16 residues. Germline lookup yields CDR1 DFQATT and CDR2 SNEGSKA (reference sequence). CDR3 loop: CSARRPGATSNQPQHF. CDR3 DNA: TGCAGTGCTAGAAGGCCGGGGGCGACTAGCAATCAGCCCCAGCATTTT.

This clonotype appeared a few times. The V and J genes are TRBV3-1 and TRBJ1-4; D possibly corresponds to TRBD1 (5 bases). The V gene's germline CDR1 is LGHDT and CDR2 YNNKEL (reference sequence). V lost 5 bases and J lost 13, with 11 bases in between. The CDR3 totals 11 residues. The chain's CDR3 is CASSEGTSLFF. The CDR3 DNA reads TGTGCCAGCAGCGAGGGGACGTCACTGTTTTTT.

This clonotype was seen repeatedly, ten times or more. The chain couples TRBV12-3 or TRBV12-4 to TRBJ2-1; a weak D match, TRBD2 (5 bases). V dropped 6 bases and J dropped 6 bases, with 18 bases sitting between them. There are 15 residues in the CDR3. The CDR3 spells CASSVPSLVSNEQFF. CDR3 nucleotides: TGTGCCAGCAGCGTCCCTAGCCTCGTATCCAATGAGCAGTTCTTC.

The sample holds many counts of this clonotype. The rearrangement joins TRBV11-2 to TRBJ2-7, with D perhaps being TRBD1 or TRBD2 (5 bases each). The germline gives CDR1 SGHAT, CDR2 FQNNGV. Trimming pared 0 bases from V and 3 bases from J, leaving 18 bases between. The CDR3 loop spans 17 amino acids. CDR3 protein: CASSLDRDRLSIYEQYF. The CDR3 DNA sequence: TGTGCCAGCAGCTTAGACAGGGACCGCCTCTCTATCTACGAGCAGTACTTC. Variable domain in full (rest from reference TRBV11-2 and TRBJ2-7): EAGVAQSPRYKIIEKRQSVAFWCNPISGHATLYWYQQILGQGPKLLIQFQNNGVVDDSQLPKDRFSAERLKGVDSTLKIQPAKLEDSAVYLCASSLDRDRLSIYEQYFGPGTRLTVT.